A selection of T cell receptor delta chains follows, all from one sample in a study of gamma-delta chains in newborns, infants, children. TCRdb processed the reads again with the CATT caller. The sample includes roughly 1,500 delta-chain clones, 40% to 45% of them seen just once. The sequencing input was blood. The source is a child who had a fever. Each CDR3 is given with its conserved first and last residue. Fields, in order: CDR3 length, V gene, J gene, CDR3 protein.

>15|TRDV2|TRDJ1
CACERLGCSSDKLIF
>22|TRDV2|TRDJ1
CACDTLLAGSAGDGMGTDKLIF
>15|TRDV2|TRDJ1
CACEPLGGMTDKLIF
>16|TRDV2|TRDJ1
CAVSFMGTLYTDKLIF
>15|TRDV2|TRDJ1
CACDNMGAPESKLIF
>15|TRDV2|TRDJ1
CACDTVGDTGDKLIF
>14|TRDV2|TRDJ1
CACDGLGGHDKLIF
>15|TRDV2|TRDJ2
CAYDLLGDLTAQLFF
>16|TRDV2|TRDJ3
CACDTLNSWDTRQMFF
>13|TRDV2|TRDJ1
CACDFGSTDKLIF
>18|TRDV2|TRDJ2
CACDTIVTRLGLTAQLFF
>17|TRDV2|TRDJ1
CACDTVRGIRFTDKPIF
>17|TRDV2|TRDJ3
CARDSLGSSRDTRQMFF
>14|TRDV2|TRDJ1
CACDIWGRTDKLIF
>16|TRDV2|TRDJ1
CACDKLGVSYTDKLIF
>20|TRDV2|TRDJ3
CACDTGGLGDSSWDTRQMFF
>14|TRDV2|TRDJ1
CACGALGLTDKLIF
>14|TRDV1|TRDJ1
CALGEVRIPDRLIF
>18|TRDV2|TRDJ1
CACGTVSYGGNLTDKLIF
>24|TRDV1|TRDJ1
CALGPSSWMGVLLGDTDGTDKLIF
>15|TRDV2|TRDJ1
CACDTVGTVTDKLIF
>24|TRDV1|TRDJ1
CALGELVVFPRLGDTPGYTDKLIF
>23|TRDV2|TRDJ1
CACDTVRGGDTPTKQSDTDKLIF
>19|TRDV2|TRDJ1
CACEALGDGFYPHTDKLIF
>21|TRDV2|TRDJ3
CACDTAPNPPQSSWDTRQMFF
>19|TRDV2|TRDJ1
CACDTLGGVLGDATDKLIF
>18|TRDV2|TRDJ1
CACDTLSTGEVYTDKLIF
>21|TRDV1|TRDJ2
CALGKPPRGIWGLFLTAQLFF
>15|TRDV2|TRDJ1
CACDRLGDMSDKLIF
>20|TRDV2|TRDJ3
CACDPILGDTRGWDTRQMFF
>19|TRDV2|TRDJ3
CACDTVGVRSSWDTRQMFF
>21|TRDV2|TRDJ3
CACDTVLGEALGSWDTRQMFF
>15|TRDV2|TRDJ1
CACDGIETGGYKLIF
>15|TRDV2|TRDJ1
CACDTWGYTGDKLIF
>15|TRDV2|TRDJ1
CACDVLGGYTDNLIF
>23|TRDV1|TRDJ1
CALGEPDNGYPLLLGIYTDKLIF
>15|TRDV2|TRDJ1
CACDTVNVGDTQLIF
>22|TRDV2|TRDJ1
CACDPILGLSTGGYRYTDKLIF
>21|TRDV2|TRDJ3
CACDTSSEGGQGSWDTRQMFF
>26|TRDV1|TRDJ2
CAHGELLMGYPLHQLGGGVLTAQLFF
>17|TRDV2|TRDJ1
CACDDLLGDPNTDKLIF
>21|TRDV2|TRDJ3
CACGTPGGGSSSPWDTRQMFF
>19|TRDV1|TRDJ1
CALGEGGWGILQLTDKLIF
>16|TRDV2|TRDJ1
CACDTVGGMPTDKLIF
>14|TRDV2|TRDJ1
CACDLTGGPDKLIF
>18|TRDV2|TRDJ1
CACDMIMGATGYTDKLIF
>20|TRDV1|TRDJ1
CALGEMGLPSYWGARDKLIF
>17|TRDV2|TRDJ3
CACDALGISWDTRQMFF
>22|TRDV2|TRDJ3
CACDTASTGGYAGSWDTRQMFF
>22|TRDV2|TRDJ1
CACDTVRQVSASGGWNTDKLIF
>13|TRDV3|TRDJ2
CASTYWGTAQLFF
>16|TRDV2|TRDJ1
CACSYVGGAYTDKLIF
>17|TRDV2|TRDJ1
CACDAVSYGTGLGKLIF
>21|TRDV1|TRDJ1
CALGGPSHHKWFPLFTDKLIF
>18|TRDV2|TRDJ1
CACDTLGDMAPDTDKLIF